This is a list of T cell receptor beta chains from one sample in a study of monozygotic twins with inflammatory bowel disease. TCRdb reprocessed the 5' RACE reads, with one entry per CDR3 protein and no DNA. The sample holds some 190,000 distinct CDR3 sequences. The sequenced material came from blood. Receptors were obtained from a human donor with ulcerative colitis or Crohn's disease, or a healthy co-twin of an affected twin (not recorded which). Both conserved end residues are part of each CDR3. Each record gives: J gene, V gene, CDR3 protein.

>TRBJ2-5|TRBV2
CASSVDRTWVQETQYF
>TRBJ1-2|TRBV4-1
CASSQEKGSNYGYTF
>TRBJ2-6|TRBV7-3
CASTTLFGSGANVLTF
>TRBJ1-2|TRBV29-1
CSVEVTGKYNYGYTF
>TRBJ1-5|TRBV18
CASSREQQRNQPQHF
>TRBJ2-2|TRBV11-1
CVSSFFPNTGELFF
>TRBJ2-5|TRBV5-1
CASSIQTGGAGTQYF
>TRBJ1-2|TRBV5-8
CASSLRDRDNYGYTF
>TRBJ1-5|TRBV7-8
CASSPVTNQPQHF
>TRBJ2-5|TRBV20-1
CSASGPHQETQYF
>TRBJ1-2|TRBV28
CASSVPQGHYGYTF
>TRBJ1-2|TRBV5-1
CATPKERLYGYTF
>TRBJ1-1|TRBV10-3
CAISARDTEAFF
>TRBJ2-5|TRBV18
CASSPLREETQYF
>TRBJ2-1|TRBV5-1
CASSLAGTDAYNEQFF
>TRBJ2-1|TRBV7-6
CASRSDADNEQFF
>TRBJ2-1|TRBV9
CASSVGKGGLFYNEQFF
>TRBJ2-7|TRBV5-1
CASSYRGESYEQYF
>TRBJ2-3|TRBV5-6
CASIHSVSTDTQYF
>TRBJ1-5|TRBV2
CASSEFDRPGQPQHF
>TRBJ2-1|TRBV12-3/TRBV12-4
CASSLGGRNLLGEQFF
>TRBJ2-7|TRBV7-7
CASSLAYGGLYEQYF
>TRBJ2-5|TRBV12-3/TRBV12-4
CASSLFGETQYF
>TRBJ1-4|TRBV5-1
CASSLDLPPNEKLFF
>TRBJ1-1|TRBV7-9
CASSLAGGQGEAFF
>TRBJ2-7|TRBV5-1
CASSLAAGGYEQYF
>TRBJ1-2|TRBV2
CASGTGLNYGYTF
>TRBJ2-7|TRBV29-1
CSAQFGPYEQYF
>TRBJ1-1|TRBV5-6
CASSLRRGPSDEAFF
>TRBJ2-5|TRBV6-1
CASHKGTVYQETQYF
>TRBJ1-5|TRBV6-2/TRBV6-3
CASSYSGPGQGSNQPQHF
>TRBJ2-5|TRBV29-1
CSVEPGQGKETQYF
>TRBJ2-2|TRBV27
CASRGANTGELFF
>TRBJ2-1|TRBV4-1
CASSQDPWGTSGGYNEQFF
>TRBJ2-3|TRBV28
CASRTAQGDTQYF
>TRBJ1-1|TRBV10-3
CAIRQGWVNTEAFF
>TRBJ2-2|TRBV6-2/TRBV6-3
CASSPQGVSGDLFF
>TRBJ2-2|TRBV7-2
CASMLNANTGELFF
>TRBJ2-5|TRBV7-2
CASGPYEKTQYF
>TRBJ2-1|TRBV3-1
CASSQDLEKPYNEQFF
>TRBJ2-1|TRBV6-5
CASSYSAGWYEQFF
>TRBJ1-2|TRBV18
CASSPGQIGYGYTF
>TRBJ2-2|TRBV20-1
CSARDPLSGRGSGELFF
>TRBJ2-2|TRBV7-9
CASSLASLGTGELFF
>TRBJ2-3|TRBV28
CASSSPQGTTDTQYF
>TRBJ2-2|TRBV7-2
CASSLVRETGELFF
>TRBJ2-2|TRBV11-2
CASSGTINTGELFF
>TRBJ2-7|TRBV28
CASSTLVLSSYEQYF